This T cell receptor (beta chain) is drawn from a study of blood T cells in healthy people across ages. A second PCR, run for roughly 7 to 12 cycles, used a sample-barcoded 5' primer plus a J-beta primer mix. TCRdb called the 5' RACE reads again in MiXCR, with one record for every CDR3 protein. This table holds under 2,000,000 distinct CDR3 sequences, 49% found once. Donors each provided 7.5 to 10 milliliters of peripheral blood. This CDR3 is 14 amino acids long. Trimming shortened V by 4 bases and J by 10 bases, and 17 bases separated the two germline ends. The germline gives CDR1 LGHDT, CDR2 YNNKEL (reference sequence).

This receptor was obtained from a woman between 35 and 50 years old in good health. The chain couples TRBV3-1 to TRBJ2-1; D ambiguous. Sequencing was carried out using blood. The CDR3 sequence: CASSRNWVKVEQFF. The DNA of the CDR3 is TGTGCCAGCAGCCGTAACTGGGTGAAGGTAGAGCAGTTCTTC.